A single count supports the clone carrying this T cell receptor (beta chain). Its antigen is currently unknown. This record belongs to a study of T cell therapy after organ transplantation. Study-level information: Expansion used a peptide pool of 30 HLA class I and II CMV epitopes. CMV-specific T cells, median 1.92 x 10^8, were given as 2 to 6 intravenous infusions.

These transplant recipients had drug-resistant or recurrent cytomegalovirus infection. The CDR3 consists of 15 residues. CDR1 is LNHNV, CDR2 YYDKDF, per germline (reference sequence). The V end was cut by 4 bases, the J end by 1 base, with 12 bases between. Assay: immunoSEQ multiplex PCR; the TCRdb copy retains only in-frame clones and omits some. The data show some 47,000 clones, with approximately 94% seen just once and 3.1% held by the top ten. Findings and limits, study-wide: Both transferred clonotypes and endogenous ones absent from products apparently reconstituted.

This sequence joins TRBV15 and TRBJ2-3; D may be TRBD2 (7 bases). The receptor was isolated from a human patient who had received a solid organ transplant and had CMV disease. Specimen: CD8+ T cells from blood, collected before autologous CMV-specific T cell therapy. This CDR3 is CATSKGEGGTDTQYF. In DNA, the CDR3 is TGTGCCACCAGCAAGGGGGAGGGCGGCACAGATACGCAGTATTTT.